A single TCR beta chain is shown here with its context. The antigen is unknown. The sample originates from a study of CD8 T cells in Susac syndrome. General study points: The number of individuals included in the study's TCR sequencing and HLA analysis was acknowledged as relatively small.

Sequencing of TCR beta was carried out in blood CD8+ and CD4+ T cells. The multiple sclerosis controls, all treatment-naive patients, had relapsing-remitting disease that was stable or active. The CDR3 covers 14 residues. CDR1 is SGHDT and CDR2 is YYEEEE in the germline V gene. V was cut by 3 bases and J by 6 bases, with 15 bases left in between. Random hexamers were used to reverse transcribe roughly 0.45 to 1 ug of RNA. A multiplex approach, immunoSEQ multiplex PCR, amplified TCR beta CDR3 across 54 Vbeta and 13 Jbeta. TCRdb re-derived calls from the immunoSEQ multiplex PCR reads in MiXCR, one entry per CDR3 protein. Here the sample spans around 70,000 distinct CDR3 sequences, 90% to 95% being singletons.

V is TRBV5-6 and J is TRBJ1-1, with a tentative D call TRBD1 (6 bases). The receptor was derived from a human donor with multiple sclerosis. Input material: CD8+ T cells from PBMCs. The CDR3 loop reads CASSWPGQRAEAFF. CDR3 sequence (DNA): TGTGCCAGCAGCTGGCCCGGACAGAGGGCTGAAGCTTTCTTT.